This TCR beta chain was found in a study of response to subunit inactivated influenza vaccine. On this clonotype itself: Antigen specificity is unknown.

The CDR3 loop spans 15 amino acids. Germline CDR1 is SEHNR and CDR2 is FQNEAQ (reference sequence). The V segment lost 5 bases and the J segment 6 bases; nucleotides outside the gene matches: 10. Study-level findings and limits: The authors put forward the suggestion that each seasonal influenza vaccination may bring in only a limited number of new T cells.

Using its own MiXCR run on the RT-PCR reads, TCRdb lists one record per CDR3 protein. The top ten clones hold roughly a tenth of a sample with about 800,000 distinct CDR3 sequences, 21% of them seen once. This clonotype was obtained from a man aged 45-65 years who received an inactivated influenza vaccine. This chain links TRBV7-9 with TRBJ2-7; 10 bases fit TRBD2. This material consisted of PBMCs from blood, taken about 5 days after vaccination. The CDR3 protein is CASSQALAGGSEQYF. The CDR3 DNA follows: TGTGCCAGCAGCCAAGCGTTAGCGGGAGGAAGCGAGCAGTACTTC.